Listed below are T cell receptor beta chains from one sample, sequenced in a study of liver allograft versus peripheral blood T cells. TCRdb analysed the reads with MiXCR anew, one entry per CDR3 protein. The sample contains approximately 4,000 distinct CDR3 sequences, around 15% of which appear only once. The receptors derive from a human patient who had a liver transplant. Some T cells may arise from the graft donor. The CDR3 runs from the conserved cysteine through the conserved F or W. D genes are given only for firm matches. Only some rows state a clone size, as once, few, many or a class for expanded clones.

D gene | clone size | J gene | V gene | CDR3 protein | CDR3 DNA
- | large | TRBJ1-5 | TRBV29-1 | CSVGTDSNQPQHF | TGCAGCGTTGGGACAGATAGCAATCAGCCCCAGCATTTT
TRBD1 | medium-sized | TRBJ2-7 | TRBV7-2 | CASSPLGDRRGEQYF | TGTGCCAGCAGCCCCCTTGGGGACAGGAGGGGCGAGCAGTACTTC
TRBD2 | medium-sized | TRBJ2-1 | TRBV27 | CASSPWAGDYNEQFF | TGTGCCAGCAGTCCTTGGGCGGGAGATTACAATGAGCAGTTCTTC
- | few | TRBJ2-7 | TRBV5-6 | CASSVGTANSYEQYF | TGTGCCAGCAGCGTGGGGACCGCAAACTCCTACGAGCAGTACTTC
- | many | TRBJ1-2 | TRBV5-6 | CASSPPDRTIWGDYGYTF | TGTGCCAGCAGCCCTCCGGACAGAACGATCTGGGGGGACTATGGCTACACCTTC
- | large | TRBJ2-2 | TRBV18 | CASPDPAGSTGELFF | TGTGCCAGCCCAGACCCGGCAGGAAGCACCGGGGAGCTGTTTTTT
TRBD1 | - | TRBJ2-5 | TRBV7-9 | CASSRTGRETQYF | TGTGCCAGCAGCCGGACAGGGAGGGAGACCCAGTACTTC
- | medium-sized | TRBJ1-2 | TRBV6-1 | CASSEWEVGYGYTF | TGTGCCAGCAGTGAATGGGAGGTTGGGTATGGCTACACCTTC
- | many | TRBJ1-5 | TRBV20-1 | CSASGGRSNQPQHF | TGCAGTGCTTCCGGGGGCCGTAGCAATCAGCCCCAGCATTTT
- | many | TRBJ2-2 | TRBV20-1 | CSASLFGADGELFF | TGCAGTGCTAGCCTTTTCGGGGCTGACGGGGAGCTGTTTTTT
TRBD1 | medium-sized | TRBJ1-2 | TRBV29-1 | CSAGTGGWDNYGYTF | TGCAGCGCTGGGACAGGGGGATGGGATAACTATGGCTACACCTTC
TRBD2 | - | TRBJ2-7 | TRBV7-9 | CASSEGLAGYEQYF | TGTGCCAGCAGCGAGGGTCTAGCGGGCTACGAGCAGTACTTC